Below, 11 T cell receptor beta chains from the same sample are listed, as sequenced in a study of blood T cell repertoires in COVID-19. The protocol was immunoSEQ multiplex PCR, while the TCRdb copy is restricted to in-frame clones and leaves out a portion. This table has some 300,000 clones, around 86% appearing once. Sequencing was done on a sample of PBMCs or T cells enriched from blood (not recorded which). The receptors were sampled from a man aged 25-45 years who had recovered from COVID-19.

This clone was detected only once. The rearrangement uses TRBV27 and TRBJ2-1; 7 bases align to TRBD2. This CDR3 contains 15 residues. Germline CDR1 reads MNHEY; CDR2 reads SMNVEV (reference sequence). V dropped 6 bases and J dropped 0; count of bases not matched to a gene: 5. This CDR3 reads CASRTAGPSYNEQFF. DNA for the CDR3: TGTGCCAGCAGAACAGCGGGGCCCTCCTACAATGAGCAGTTCTTC.

The DNA of the CDR3 is TGTGCCAGCAGCTTAGGCAGGGCTGGCTACACCTTC. It encodes CASSLGRAGYTF. The J gene is TRBJ1-2, the V gene TRBV7-9, with D tentatively TRBD1 (5 bases). The CDR3 runs to 12 residues. Germline-derived CDR1 and CDR2 are SEHNR and FQNEAQ (reference sequence). V gave up 1 base and J gave up 7 bases, with 7 bases separating them.

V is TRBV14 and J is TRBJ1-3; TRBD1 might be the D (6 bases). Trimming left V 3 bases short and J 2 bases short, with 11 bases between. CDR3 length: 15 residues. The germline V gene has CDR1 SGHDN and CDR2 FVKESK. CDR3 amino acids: CASSHRTVTGNTIYF. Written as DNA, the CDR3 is TGTGCCAGCAGCCATAGGACAGTAACTGGAAACACCATATATTTT.

CDR3 DNA: TGTGCCAGCACCCTAAGGGGGACAGGGGGTTACGAGCAGTACTTC. It encodes CASTLRGTGGYEQYF. J is TRBJ2-7 and V is TRBV3-1 (or the pseudogene TRBV3-2); 11 nucleotides match TRBD1. The germline V gene has CDR1 LGHDT and CDR2 YNNKEL (reference sequence). The CDR3 contains 15 residues. Trimming removed 7 bases from V and 4 bases from J; junction bases left unmatched: 9.

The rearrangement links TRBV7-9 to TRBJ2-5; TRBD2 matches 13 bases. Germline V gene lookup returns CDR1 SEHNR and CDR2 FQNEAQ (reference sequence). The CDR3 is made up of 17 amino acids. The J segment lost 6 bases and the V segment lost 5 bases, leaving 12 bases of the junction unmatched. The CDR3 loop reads CASSTRTSGSMFKTQYF. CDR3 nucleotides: TGTGCCAGCAGCACTAGGACTAGCGGGAGTATGTTTAAGACCCAGTACTTC.

CDR3 bases: TGCGCCAGCAGTGGAATCAGGGCAGTCTCTGCCCATGAAGCTTTCTTT. Translating it yields CASSGIRAVSAHEAFF. This chain uses TRBV10-1 with TRBJ1-1; weak D call: TRBD1 (5 bases). The CDR3 consists of 16 residues. Trimming shortened V by 4 bases and J by 7 bases, and 22 bases separated the two germline ends. Looked up from germline, CDR1 is WNHNN and CDR2 is SYGVQD (reference sequence).

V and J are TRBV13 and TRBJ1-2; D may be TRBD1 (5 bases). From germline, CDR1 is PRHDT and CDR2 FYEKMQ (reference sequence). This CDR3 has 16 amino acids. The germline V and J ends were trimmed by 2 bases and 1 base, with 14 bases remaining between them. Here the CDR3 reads CASSLRMGGVNYGYTF. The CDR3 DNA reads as TGTGCCAGCAGCTTAAGGATGGGAGGGGTTAACTATGGCTACACCTTC.

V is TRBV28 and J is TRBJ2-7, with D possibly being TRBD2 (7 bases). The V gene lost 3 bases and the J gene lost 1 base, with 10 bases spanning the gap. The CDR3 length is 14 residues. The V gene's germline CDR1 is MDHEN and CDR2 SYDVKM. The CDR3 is CASSFEGGSYEQYF. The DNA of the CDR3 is TGTGCCAGCAGTTTTGAGGGGGGGTCCTACGAGCAGTACTTC.

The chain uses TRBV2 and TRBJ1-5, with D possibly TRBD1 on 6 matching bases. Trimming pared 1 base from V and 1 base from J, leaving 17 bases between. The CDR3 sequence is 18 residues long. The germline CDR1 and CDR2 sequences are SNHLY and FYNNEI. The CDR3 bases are TGTGCCAGCAGTGAAGGTTATATCAGGGGCAGGAGCAATCAGCCCCAGCATTTT. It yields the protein CASSEGYIRGRSNQPQHF.

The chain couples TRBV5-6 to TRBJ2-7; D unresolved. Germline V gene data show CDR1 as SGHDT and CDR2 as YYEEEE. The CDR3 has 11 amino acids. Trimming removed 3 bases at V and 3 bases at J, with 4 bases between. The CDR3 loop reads CASSSDYEQYF. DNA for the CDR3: TGTGCCAGCAGCTCAGACTACGAGCAGTACTTC. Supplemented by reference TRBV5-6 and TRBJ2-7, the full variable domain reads DAGVTQSPTHLIKTRGQQVTLRCSPKSGHDTVSWYQQALGQGPQFIFQYYEEEERQRGNFPDRFSGHQFPNYSSELNVNALLLGDSALYLCASSSDYEQYFGPGTRLTVT.

The CDR3 loop reads CASSYFTYEQYF. The CDR3 coding sequence is TGTGCCAGCAGTTACTTCACCTACGAGCAGTACTTC. The rearrangement joins TRBV6-2 or TRBV6-3 to TRBJ2-7; D remains unclear. Per the germline V gene, CDR1 is MNHEY and CDR2 is SVGEGT. The ends were cut back, 1 base at V and 2 bases at J, with 3 bases in the middle. The CDR3 is 12 residues long.